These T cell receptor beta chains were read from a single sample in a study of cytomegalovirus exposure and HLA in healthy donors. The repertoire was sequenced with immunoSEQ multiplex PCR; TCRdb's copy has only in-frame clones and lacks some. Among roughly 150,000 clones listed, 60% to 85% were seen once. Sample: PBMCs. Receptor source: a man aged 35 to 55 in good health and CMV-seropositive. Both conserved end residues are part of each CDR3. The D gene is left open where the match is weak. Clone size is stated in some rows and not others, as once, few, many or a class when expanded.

cdr3_nt: TGCGCCAGCAGCTTGGGGGCGGGAGCTGAGCAAGAGACCCAGTACTTC
cdr3_aa: CASSLGAGAEQETQYF
d_call: TRBD2
cdr3_length: 16
clone_size: -
j_call: TRBJ2-5
v_call: TRBV5-1

cdr3_nt: TGTGCCAGCAGCGTAGAGGTAGCGGGAGGGCAGTATTTT
cdr3_aa: CASSVEVAGGQYF
d_call: TRBD2
cdr3_length: 13
clone_size: -
j_call: TRBJ2-3
v_call: TRBV9

cdr3_nt: TGTGCCAGCAGCGTAGGAGGGACTAGAACGGGTGAGCAGTTCTTC
cdr3_aa: CASSVGGTRTGEQFF
d_call: TRBD2
cdr3_length: 15
clone_size: few
j_call: TRBJ2-1
v_call: TRBV9

cdr3_nt: TGTGCCAGTAGTGCACTAGGGGGGGACACTGAAGCTTTCTTT
cdr3_aa: CASSALGGDTEAFF
d_call: -
cdr3_length: 14
clone_size: -
j_call: TRBJ1-1
v_call: TRBV19

cdr3_nt: TGTGCCAGCCAAAGAGCGGGAGACTCCTACGAGCAGTACTTC
cdr3_aa: CASQRAGDSYEQYF
d_call: TRBD2
cdr3_length: 14
clone_size: -
j_call: TRBJ2-7
v_call: TRBV28

cdr3_nt: TGCAGCGTGGGGGACGGGGGAAACGGTGAAAAACTGTTTTTT
cdr3_aa: CSVGDGGNGEKLFF
d_call: -
cdr3_length: 14
clone_size: few
j_call: TRBJ1-4
v_call: TRBV29-1

cdr3_nt: TGCAGCGCCCGCCCCCGTAGCGGTCCCACCGGGGAGCTGTTTTTT
cdr3_aa: CSARPRSGPTGELFF
d_call: -
cdr3_length: 15
clone_size: -
j_call: TRBJ2-2
v_call: TRBV29-1

cdr3_nt: TGCAGCGTTTCCAGGACTTCCGAGGGTAGTGGAGAGACCCAGTACTTC
cdr3_aa: CSVSRTSEGSGETQYF
d_call: -
cdr3_length: 16
clone_size: -
j_call: TRBJ2-5
v_call: TRBV29-1

cdr3_nt: TGTGCCAGCAGTTTATACTCCAGGAGGTACGAGCAGTACTTC
cdr3_aa: CASSLYSRRYEQYF
d_call: -
cdr3_length: 14
clone_size: -
j_call: TRBJ2-7
v_call: TRBV28

cdr3_nt: TGTGCCAGCAGTTACCGGCAGGCCTACGAGCAGTACTTC
cdr3_aa: CASSYRQAYEQYF
d_call: -
cdr3_length: 13
clone_size: -
j_call: TRBJ2-7
v_call: TRBV6-5

cdr3_nt: TGTGCCAGTAGTATAAGCCCCGGACTCCCCGGGGAGCTGTTTTTT
cdr3_aa: CASSISPGLPGELFF
d_call: -
cdr3_length: 15
clone_size: once
j_call: TRBJ2-2
v_call: TRBV19

cdr3_nt: TGTGCCATCAAAACTAGCGGAGATACGCAGTATTTT
cdr3_aa: CAIKTSGDTQYF
d_call: TRBD2
cdr3_length: 12
clone_size: -
j_call: TRBJ2-3
v_call: TRBV10-3

cdr3_nt: TGTGCCAGCAGCTTACCGGGACAGACCTACACCTTC
cdr3_aa: CASSLPGQTYTF
d_call: TRBD1
cdr3_length: 12
clone_size: once
j_call: TRBJ1-2
v_call: TRBV7-9

cdr3_nt: TGCGCCAGCAGCCATTACAGGGATCGGGGCGGGGAGCTGTTTTTT
cdr3_aa: CASSHYRDRGGELFF
d_call: -
cdr3_length: 15
clone_size: -
j_call: TRBJ2-2
v_call: TRBV4-1

cdr3_nt: TGTGCCACCACAGTGGTTCCGGATACGCAGTATTTT
cdr3_aa: CATTVVPDTQYF
d_call: -
cdr3_length: 12
clone_size: -
j_call: TRBJ2-3
v_call: TRBV2

cdr3_nt: TGTGCCAGCAGCTTAACGGAGGACACTGAAGCTTTCTTT
cdr3_aa: CASSLTEDTEAFF
d_call: -
cdr3_length: 13
clone_size: -
j_call: TRBJ1-1
v_call: TRBV7-7

cdr3_nt: TGTGCCAGCAGCTTTTCCCGGGACAGGGGTGTCTATGGCTACACCTTC
cdr3_aa: CASSFSRDRGVYGYTF
d_call: TRBD1
cdr3_length: 16
clone_size: -
j_call: TRBJ1-2
v_call: TRBV5-4

cdr3_nt: TGTGCCAGCAGCTGGGACAGCGGATCCTACGAGCAGTACTTC
cdr3_aa: CASSWDSGSYEQYF
d_call: TRBD1
cdr3_length: 14
clone_size: -
j_call: TRBJ2-7
v_call: TRBV5-4

cdr3_nt: TGCGCCAGCAGCTTGGTCGACAGCTCCTCTGGAAACACCATATATTTT
cdr3_aa: CASSLVDSSSGNTIYF
d_call: -
cdr3_length: 16
clone_size: once
j_call: TRBJ1-3
v_call: TRBV5-1

cdr3_nt: TGTTCCAGCCTAAAAGCGGGCGGCAACACTGAAGCTTTCTTT
cdr3_aa: CSSLKAGGNTEAFF
d_call: -
cdr3_length: 14
clone_size: -
j_call: TRBJ1-1
v_call: TRBV7-9

cdr3_nt: TGCGCCAGCAGCTCAGGGGGCGCGTCCTCTGGGGCCAACGTCCTGACTTTC
cdr3_aa: CASSSGGASSGANVLTF
d_call: TRBD1
cdr3_length: 17
clone_size: -
j_call: TRBJ2-6
v_call: TRBV4-3

cdr3_nt: TGTGCCAGCAGTGAACAGCACAGGGTGAATCAGCCCCAGCATTTT
cdr3_aa: CASSEQHRVNQPQHF
d_call: -
cdr3_length: 15
clone_size: -
j_call: TRBJ1-5
v_call: TRBV6-1

cdr3_nt: TGTGCCAGCAGCTCGGGACAGGGTAATGAGCAGTTCTTC
cdr3_aa: CASSSGQGNEQFF
d_call: TRBD1
cdr3_length: 13
clone_size: -
j_call: TRBJ2-1
v_call: TRBV7-3

cdr3_nt: TGTGCCAGCAGTTACGAGGTTGAAGCTTTCTTT
cdr3_aa: CASSYEVEAFF
d_call: -
cdr3_length: 11
clone_size: -
j_call: TRBJ1-1
v_call: TRBV25-1

cdr3_nt: TGTGCCAGCAGTGCGGGAGTGGTCACAGATACGCAGTATTTT
cdr3_aa: CASSAGVVTDTQYF
d_call: -
cdr3_length: 14
clone_size: -
j_call: TRBJ2-3
v_call: TRBV2

cdr3_nt: TGCGCCAGCAGCGCGTCACCCGGGACAGGGGTAGGTGAAGCTTTCTTT
cdr3_aa: CASSASPGTGVGEAFF
d_call: TRBD1
cdr3_length: 16
clone_size: -
j_call: TRBJ1-1
v_call: TRBV5-1

cdr3_nt: TGTGCCAGCAGGACCGACTCGTTCTACGAGCAGTACTTC
cdr3_aa: CASRTDSFYEQYF
d_call: -
cdr3_length: 13
clone_size: once
j_call: TRBJ2-7
v_call: TRBV6-1

cdr3_nt: TGTGCCAGTAGTATGCCAGCGGGGTACAATGAGCAGTTCTTC
cdr3_aa: CASSMPAGYNEQFF
d_call: TRBD2
cdr3_length: 14
clone_size: few
j_call: TRBJ2-1
v_call: TRBV19

cdr3_nt: TGTGCCAGCAGCTCAGAGGTCGGGAGTGCGCAGTATTTT
cdr3_aa: CASSSEVGSAQYF
d_call: -
cdr3_length: 13
clone_size: -
j_call: TRBJ2-3
v_call: TRBV9

cdr3_nt: TGTGCCAGCAGCTTAGGACTAGCGGGAGGGCACTTCACCGGGGAGCTGTTTTTT
cdr3_aa: CASSLGLAGGHFTGELFF
d_call: TRBD2
cdr3_length: 18
clone_size: -
j_call: TRBJ2-2
v_call: TRBV5-6